In its sample, the clone carrying this T cell receptor (beta chain) was seen a few times. The sample originates from a study of shared clonotypes between healthy human individuals. Original processing notes: Filtering was not the same, since immunoSEQ gave junction-only sequences without quality scores. The table came from immunoSEQ multiplex PCR; TCRdb's copy has only in-frame clones and leaves some out. D and trimming were read from the DNA, whereas the V and J calls and clone size are those reported in that table. In the table there are about 520,000 clones, approximately 80% of which are singletons. CDR1 and CDR2 (germline): ENHRY, SYGVKD. V was clipped by 7 bases and J by 5 bases; unmatched bases: 8. The CDR3 has 14 residues.

The sample was PBMCs. The clonotype comes from a woman in her 40s in good health. Some clones in this sample may be carry-over from other donors' samples. The gene calls are TRBV10-3 and TRBJ2-7; 10 nucleotides agree with TRBD1. As DNA, the CDR3 is TGTGCCATCACCCGGGACAGGGGTCGGCACGAGCAGTACTTC. It translates to CAITRDRGRHEQYF.